Only a few counts were recorded for the clone carrying this TCR beta chain. Per the authors' pipeline: Quantification of nucleated cells was approximated via reference gene primer amplification. Sequencing was performed with immunoSEQ multiplex PCR; in TCRdb, only in-frame clones are kept and a portion is missing. V, J and clone size reflect that table, while D and trimming were determined from the DNA. The sample consists of about 200,000 clones, more than 85% of them appearing once. This record comes from a study of blood T cell repertoires in COVID-19. The participants were between about 18 and 100 years old and came from under 25 US areas. In assigning cohorts, the study relied on participant-reported clinical history. Sequencing input: PBMCs or T cells enriched from blood (not recorded which). The TCR was taken from a woman in her thirties or forties in a cohort exposed to, infected with or recovered from COVID-19 (not recorded which).

CDR3 bases: TGTGCCAGCAGGAGACAGGGAGCTGGCTACACCTTC. Translation: CASRRQGAGYTF. The chain couples TRBV7-9 to TRBJ1-2; 7 bases are shared with TRBD1. With 6 bases clipped from V and 7 bases from J, the junction kept 5 bases outside the gene matches. This CDR3 spans 12 amino acids. CDR1 is SEHNR and CDR2 is FQNEAQ in the germline V gene (reference sequence).